The entry below gives a single TCR beta chain sequence along with its context. This specimen comes from a study of T cell responses to AZD1222 COVID-19 vaccine. Using immunoSEQ multiplex PCR, the repertoire was profiled, and TCRdb retains in-frame clones only, with some absent. The table includes 140,000 to 150,000 clones, 80% to 90% detected once. The germline V gene has CDR1 SGDLS and CDR2 YYNGEE. V was shortened by 7 bases and J by 2 bases, with 9 bases between the two germline ends. The CDR3 covers 13 residues. Specimen: peripheral blood, collected on day 0 of AZD1222 vaccination. V is TRBV9 and J is TRBJ2-2; D could derive from TRBD1 or TRBD2 (5 bases each). The sequence was collected from an adult in good health. The CDR3 region has the DNA TGTGCCAGCGGGGGAACCAACACCGGGGAGCTGTTTTTT. Amino acid sequence: CASGGTNTGELFF.